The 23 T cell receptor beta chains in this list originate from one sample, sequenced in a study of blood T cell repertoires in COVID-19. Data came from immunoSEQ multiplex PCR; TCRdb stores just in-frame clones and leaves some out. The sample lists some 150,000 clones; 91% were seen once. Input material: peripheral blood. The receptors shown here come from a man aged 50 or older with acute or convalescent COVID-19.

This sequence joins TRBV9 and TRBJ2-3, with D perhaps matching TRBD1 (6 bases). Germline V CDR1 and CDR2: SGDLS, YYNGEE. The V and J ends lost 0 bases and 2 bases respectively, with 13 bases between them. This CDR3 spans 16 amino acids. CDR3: CASSVEQGFSTDTQYF. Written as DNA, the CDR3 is TGTGCCAGCAGCGTAGAACAGGGATTCTCCACAGATACGCAGTATTTT.

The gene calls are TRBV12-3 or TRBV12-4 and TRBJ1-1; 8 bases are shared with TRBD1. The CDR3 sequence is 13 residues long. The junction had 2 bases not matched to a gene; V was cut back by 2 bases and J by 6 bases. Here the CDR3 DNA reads TGTGCCAGCAGTTTACAGGGGGCCCCTGAAGCTTTCTTT. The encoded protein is CASSLQGAPEAFF.

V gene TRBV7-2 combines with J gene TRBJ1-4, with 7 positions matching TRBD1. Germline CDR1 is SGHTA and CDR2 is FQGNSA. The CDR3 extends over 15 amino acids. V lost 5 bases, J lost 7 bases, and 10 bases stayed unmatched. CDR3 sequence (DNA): TGTGCCAGCAGCACCCACCACAGGGGAGGTGAAAAACTGTTTTTT. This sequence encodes CASSTHHRGGEKLFF.

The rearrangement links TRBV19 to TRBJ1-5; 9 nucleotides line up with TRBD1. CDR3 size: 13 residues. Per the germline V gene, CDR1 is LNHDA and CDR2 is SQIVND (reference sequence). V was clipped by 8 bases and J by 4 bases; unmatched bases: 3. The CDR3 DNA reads TGTGCCAGTTCCGGGACAGGGAATCAGCCCCAGCATTTT. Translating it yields CASSGTGNQPQHF.

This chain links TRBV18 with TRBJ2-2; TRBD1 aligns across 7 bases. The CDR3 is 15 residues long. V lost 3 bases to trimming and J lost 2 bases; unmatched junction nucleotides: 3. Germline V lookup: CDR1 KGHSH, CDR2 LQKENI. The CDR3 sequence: CASSPGQINTGELFF. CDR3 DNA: TGTGCCAGCTCACCGGGACAGATCAACACCGGGGAGCTGTTTTTT. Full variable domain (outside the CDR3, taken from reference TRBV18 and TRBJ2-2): NAGVMQNPRHLVRRRGQEARLRCSPMKGHSHVYWYRQLPEEGLKFMVYLQKENIIDESGMPKERFSAEFPKEGPSILRIQQVVRGDSAAYFCASSPGQINTGELFFGEGSRLTVL.

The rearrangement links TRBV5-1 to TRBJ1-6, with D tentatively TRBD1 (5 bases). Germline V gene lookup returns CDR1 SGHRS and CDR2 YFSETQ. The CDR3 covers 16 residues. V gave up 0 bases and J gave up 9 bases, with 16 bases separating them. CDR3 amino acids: CASSLEAGLGGSPLHF. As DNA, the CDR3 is TGCGCCAGCAGCTTGGAGGCAGGGCTAGGTGGTTCACCCCTCCACTTT.

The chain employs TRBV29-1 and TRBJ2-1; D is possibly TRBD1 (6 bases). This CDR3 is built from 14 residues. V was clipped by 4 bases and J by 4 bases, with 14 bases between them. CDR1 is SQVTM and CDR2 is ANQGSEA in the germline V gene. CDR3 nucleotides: TGCAGCGTTGGGGGGACACCGTCGTACAATGAGCAGTTCTTC. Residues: CSVGGTPSYNEQFF.

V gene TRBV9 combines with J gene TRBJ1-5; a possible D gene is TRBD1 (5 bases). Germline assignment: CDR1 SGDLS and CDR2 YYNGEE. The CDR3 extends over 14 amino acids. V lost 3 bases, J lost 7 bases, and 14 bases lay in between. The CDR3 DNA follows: TGTGCCAGCAGCGAGTGGGGGGGGACGCAGCCCCAGCATTTT. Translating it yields CASSEWGGTQPQHF. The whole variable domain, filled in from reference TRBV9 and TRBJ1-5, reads DSGVTQTPKHLITATGQRVTLRCSPRSGDLSVYWYQQSLDQGLQFLIQYYNGEERAKGNILERFSAQQFPDLHSELNLSSLELGDSALYFCASSEWGGTQPQHFGDGTRLSIL.

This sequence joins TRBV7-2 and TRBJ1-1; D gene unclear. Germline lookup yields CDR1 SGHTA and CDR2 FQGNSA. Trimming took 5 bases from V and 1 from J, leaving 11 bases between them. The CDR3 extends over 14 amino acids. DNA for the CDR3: TGTGCCAGCAGCCCAAACCCCGGGAACACTGAAGCTTTCTTT. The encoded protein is CASSPNPGNTEAFF.

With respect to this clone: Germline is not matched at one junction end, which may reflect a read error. The CDR3 region has the DNA TGTGCCAGCAGCTCCGGACAGGGGGCCCACGTCCTGACTTTC. As protein: CASSSGQGAHVLTF. The chain is built from TRBV5-6 and TRBJ2-6; 11 nucleotides match TRBD1. From germline, CDR1 is SGHDT and CDR2 YYEEEE. The CDR3 is 14 residues long.

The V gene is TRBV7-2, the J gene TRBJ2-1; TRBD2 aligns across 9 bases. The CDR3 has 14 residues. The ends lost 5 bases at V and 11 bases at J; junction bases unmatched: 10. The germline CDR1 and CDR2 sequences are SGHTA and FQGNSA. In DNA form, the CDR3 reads TGTGCCAGCAGCCGGTCGACTAGCGGAGAGCAGCAGTTCTTC. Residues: CASSRSTSGEQQFF. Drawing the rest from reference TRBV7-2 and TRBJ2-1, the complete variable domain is GAGVSQSPSNKVTEKGKDVELRCDPISGHTALYWYRQSLGQGLEFLIYFQGNSAPDKSGLPSDRFSAERTGGSVSTLTIQRTQQEDSAVYLCASSRSTSGEQQFFGPGTRLTVL.

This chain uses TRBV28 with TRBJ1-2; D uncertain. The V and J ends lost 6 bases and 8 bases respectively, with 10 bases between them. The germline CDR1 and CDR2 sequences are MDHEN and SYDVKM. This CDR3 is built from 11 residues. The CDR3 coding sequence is TGTGCCAGCAGAAGAGAGGGCGGCTACACCTTC. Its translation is CASRREGGYTF.

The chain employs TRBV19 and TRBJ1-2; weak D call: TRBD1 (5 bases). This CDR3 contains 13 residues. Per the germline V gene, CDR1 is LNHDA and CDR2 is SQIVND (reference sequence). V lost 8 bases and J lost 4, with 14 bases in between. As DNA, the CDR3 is TGTGCCAGTGCCCCGGGGGTTGGCTATGGCTACACCTTC. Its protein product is CASAPGVGYGYTF.

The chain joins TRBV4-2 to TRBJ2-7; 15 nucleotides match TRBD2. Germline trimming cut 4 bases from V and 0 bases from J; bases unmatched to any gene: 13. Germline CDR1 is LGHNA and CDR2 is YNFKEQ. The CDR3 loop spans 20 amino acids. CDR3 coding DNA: TGTGCCAGCAGCCCAGAGGGGGGAGGACTAGCGGGAGGGAGCTCCTACGAGCAGTACTTC. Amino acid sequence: CASSPEGGGLAGGSSYEQYF.

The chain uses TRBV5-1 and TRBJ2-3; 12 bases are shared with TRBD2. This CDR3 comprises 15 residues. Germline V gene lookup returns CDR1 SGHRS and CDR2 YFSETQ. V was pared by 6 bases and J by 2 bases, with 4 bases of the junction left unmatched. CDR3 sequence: CASNRLAGDTDTQYF. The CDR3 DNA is TGCGCCAGCAACAGACTAGCGGGAGACACAGATACGCAGTATTTT. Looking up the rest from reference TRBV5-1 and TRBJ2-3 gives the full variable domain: KAGVTQTPRYLIKTRGQQVTLSCSPISGHRSVSWYQQTPGQGLQFLFEYFSETQRNKGNFPGRFSGRQFSNSRSEMNVSTLELGDSALYLCASNRLAGDTDTQYFGPGTRLTVL.

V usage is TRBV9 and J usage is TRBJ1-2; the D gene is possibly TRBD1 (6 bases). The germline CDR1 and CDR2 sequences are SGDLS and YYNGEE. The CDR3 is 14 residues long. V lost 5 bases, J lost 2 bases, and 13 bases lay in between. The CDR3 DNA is TGTGCCAGCAGGGGCAGGGGTGGGAACTATGGCTACACCTTC. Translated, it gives CASRGRGGNYGYTF.

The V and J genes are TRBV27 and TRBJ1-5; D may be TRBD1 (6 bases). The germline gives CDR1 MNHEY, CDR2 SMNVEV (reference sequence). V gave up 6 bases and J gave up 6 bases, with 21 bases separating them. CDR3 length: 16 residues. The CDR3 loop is CASSLKGWGHSQPQHF. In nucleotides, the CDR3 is TGTGCCAGCAGCCTCAAGGGATGGGGACATAGTCAGCCCCAGCATTTT.

CDR3 sequence reads: CASSDRHPSTDTQYF. For the CDR3, the DNA is TGTGCCAGCAGCGACAGACACCCTTCCACAGATACGCAGTATTTT. This chain links TRBV27 with TRBJ2-3; TRBD1 is a possible D gene (5 bases). There are 15 residues in the CDR3. From germline, CDR1 is MNHEY and CDR2 SMNVEV (reference sequence). Trimming pared 6 bases from V and 2 bases from J, leaving 15 bases between.

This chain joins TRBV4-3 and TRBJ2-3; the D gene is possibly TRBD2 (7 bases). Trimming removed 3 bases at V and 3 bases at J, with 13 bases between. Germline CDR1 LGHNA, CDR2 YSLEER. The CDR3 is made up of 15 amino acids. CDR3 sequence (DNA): TGCGCCAGCAGCCAGCAACAGGGAGGGACAGATACGCAGTATTTT. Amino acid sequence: CASSQQQGGTDTQYF.

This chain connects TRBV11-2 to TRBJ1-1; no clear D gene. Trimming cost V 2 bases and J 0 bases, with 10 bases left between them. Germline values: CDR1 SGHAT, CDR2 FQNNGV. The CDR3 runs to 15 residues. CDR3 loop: CASSLTPGVNTEAFF. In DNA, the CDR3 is TGTGCCAGCAGCTTAACACCCGGGGTGAACACTGAAGCTTTCTTT.

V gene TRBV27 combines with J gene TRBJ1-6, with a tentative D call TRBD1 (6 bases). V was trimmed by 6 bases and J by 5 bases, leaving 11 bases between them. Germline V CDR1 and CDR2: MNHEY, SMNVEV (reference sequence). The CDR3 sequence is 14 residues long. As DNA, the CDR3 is TGTGCCAGCAGGGGACACATTGATAATTCACCCCTCCACTTT. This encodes CASRGHIDNSPLHF.

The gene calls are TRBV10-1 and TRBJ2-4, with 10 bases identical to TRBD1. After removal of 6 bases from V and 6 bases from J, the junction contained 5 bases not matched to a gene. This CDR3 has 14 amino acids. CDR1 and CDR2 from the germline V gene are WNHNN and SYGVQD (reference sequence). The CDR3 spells CASRGQGFGNIQYF. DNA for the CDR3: TGCGCCAGCAGGGGACAGGGGTTCGGAAACATTCAGTACTTC.

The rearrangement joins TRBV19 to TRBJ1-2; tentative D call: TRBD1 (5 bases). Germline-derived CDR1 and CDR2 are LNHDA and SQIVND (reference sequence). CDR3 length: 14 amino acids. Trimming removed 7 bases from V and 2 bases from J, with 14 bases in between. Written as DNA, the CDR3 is TGTGCCAGTAAGCGGGACGACCTAAACTATGGCTACACCTTC. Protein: CASKRDDLNYGYTF.